The sequence of this T cell receptor (beta chain) was determined in a study of CD8+ T cells in alopecia areata. On the study more broadly: Treated patients swallowed 5 to 10 mg of oral tofacitinib twice daily.

Lesional scalp tissue (obtained by punch biopsy) and peripheral blood were collected from alopecia areata patients. T lymphocytes (CD4+ and CD8+) were sorted from PBMCs. cDNA serving as the sequencing template came from extracted, reverse transcribed RNA. TCRdb's table, derived via immunoSEQ multiplex PCR, lists solely in-frame clones and lacks some. The data hold about 150,000 clones, with roughly 50% observed a single time. Points from the study as a whole: Clonality exceeded that of normal scalp in lesional scalp, most notably in alopecia totalis/universalis.

Trimming at V came to 3 bases and at J to 0 bases, leaving 10 bases not matched to a gene. This CDR3 region has 17 residues. The germline gives CDR1 SQVTM, CDR2 ANQGSEA. In its sample, this clone was seen once. Its antigen is as yet unknown. The sample comprised CD4+ T cells sorted from blood. The chain uses TRBV29-1 and TRBJ2-7, with 11 bases identical to TRBD2. The sequence derives from a human donor with alopecia areata. As DNA, the CDR3 is TGCAGCGTTGATGCTAGCGGGGGGTCCCCAAGCTCCTACGAGCAGTACTTC. This translates into CSVDASGGSPSSYEQYF.